This T cell receptor (beta chain) was documented in a study of shared clonotypes between healthy human individuals. Notes on the study in general: Shared clonotypes across all four donors exceeded non-shared ones in generation probability. Clonotype sharing among donors, it was expected, would be affected by sequencing depth.

Remarks on this clone: The antigen is undetermined.

Replicate sorted-subset PCRs were loaded with approximately 190 ng DNA, about 30,000 T cell genomes. TCRdb's copy holds only in-frame clones and misses some; the assay was immunoSEQ multiplex PCR. Of a few million clones in the sample, 92% are singletons; the top ten hold 0.3% to 0.45%. All participating donors were Caucasian adults from Nashville, Tennessee. The CDR3 has 14 amino acids. The J segment lost 7 bases and the V segment lost 5 bases, leaving 12 bases of the junction unmatched. Germline CDR1 reads SGHDT; CDR2 reads YYEEEE. This sequence joins TRBV5-6 and TRBJ2-7; 7 nucleotides line up with TRBD1. The sequencing input was naive CD4+ T cells from PBMCs. Subset of the sample: CD45RA+ positively selected. This TCR was sampled from a man aged 18 to 29 in good health. Some clones in this sample may be carry-over from other donors' samples. CDR3 bases: TGTGCCAGCAGTAGGAATACAGGGGCTGGGGAGCAGTACTTC. It specifies CASSRNTGAGEQYF.